The TCR beta chain described here comes from a study of blood T cell repertoires in COVID-19. Across the study: From the United States, Italy and Spain came samples of acute and convalescent COVID-19. The cDNA or gDNA used as material had been derived from T cells, B-cell-depleted T cells, or PBMCs.

Authors' analysis steps: For nucleated cells, counts were estimated from reference gene primer amplification. Using immunoSEQ multiplex PCR, the repertoire was profiled, and TCRdb retains in-frame clones only, with some absent. The DNA gave D and trimming, while V, J and clone size come from that table. This sample has over 200,000 clones; around 89% occur once, and the top ten carry roughly 4%. The receptor's source is a man in his sixties who had recovered from COVID-19. Sequences were obtained from peripheral blood.

Written as DNA, the CDR3 is TGTGCCAGCAGCCGGGACAGGGGCGCGTATGGCTACACCTTC. Protein sequence: CASSRDRGAYGYTF. The rearrangement uses TRBV27 and TRBJ1-2; TRBD1 matches at 10 bases. The CDR3 contains 14 residues. The germline CDR1 and CDR2 sequences are MNHEY and SMNVEV (reference sequence). V was clipped by 6 bases and J by 5 bases; unmatched bases: 6.